This T cell receptor (beta chain) was retrieved from a study of cytomegalovirus exposure and HLA in healthy donors. Findings and caveats of the study: A few chains tied to CMV proved CMV antigen-specific in vitro. Per published accounts, TCR beta sequences correctly predicted the HLA-A and HLA-B alleles of most subjects. As a later analysis showed, several of the most significant clusters appeared to be linked to common viral pathogens. The later analysis indicated that the majority of CMV-associated TCR beta chains appeared HLA-restricted.

The PCR employed 60 Vbeta primers together with 13 Jbeta primers. Sequenced by immunoSEQ multiplex PCR; TCRdb stores in-frame clones only, minus some. The sample consists of under 200,000 clones, 80% of them appearing once. This clone is a singleton in its sample. Antigen unknown. The sequenced material came from PBMCs. The TCR sequence derives from a man aged 25 to 40 in good health and CMV-seronegative.

Here the CDR3 reads CATSRVLDRINYGYTF. The CDR3 region has the DNA TGTGCCACCAGCAGGGTACTGGACAGAATTAACTATGGCTACACCTTC. This chain joins TRBV15 and TRBJ1-2, with D tentatively TRBD1 (6 bases). The length of the CDR3 is 16 residues. Germline V gives CDR1 LNHNV, CDR2 YYDKDF (reference sequence). Deletions cut 3 bases from V and 1 base from J, with 15 bases between.